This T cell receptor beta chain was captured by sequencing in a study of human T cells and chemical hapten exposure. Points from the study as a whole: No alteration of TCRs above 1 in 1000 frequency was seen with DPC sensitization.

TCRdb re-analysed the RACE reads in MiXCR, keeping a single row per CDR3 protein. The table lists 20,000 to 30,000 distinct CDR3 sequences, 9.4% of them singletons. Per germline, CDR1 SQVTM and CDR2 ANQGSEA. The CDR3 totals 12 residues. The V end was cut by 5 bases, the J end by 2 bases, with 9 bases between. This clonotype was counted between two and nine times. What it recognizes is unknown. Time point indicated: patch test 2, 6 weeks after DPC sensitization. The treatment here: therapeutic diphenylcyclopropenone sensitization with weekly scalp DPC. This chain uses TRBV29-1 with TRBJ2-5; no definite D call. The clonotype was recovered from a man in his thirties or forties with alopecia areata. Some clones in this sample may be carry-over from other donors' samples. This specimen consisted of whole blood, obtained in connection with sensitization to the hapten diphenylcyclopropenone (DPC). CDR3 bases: TGCAGCGTTATAGACCTACAAGAGACCCAGTACTTC. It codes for CSVIDLQETQYF.